This T cell receptor beta chain was documented in a study of blood T cell repertoires in COVID-19. Study background: Some COVID-19 samples were acute and others convalescent; all came from the United States, Italy and Spain.

The CDR3 runs to 17 residues. In germline, CDR1 is SGHTA, CDR2 FQGNSA. With 5 bases removed from V and 6 bases from J, the gap between germline ends came to 22 bases. As processed by the authors: Amplification of reference gene primers was used by the study to estimate nucleated cell counts. Generated by immunoSEQ multiplex PCR, the TCRdb table keeps only in-frame clones and is missing some. The V and J calls and the clone size are those of that table, but D and trimming were determined from the DNA. The table includes roughly 100,000 clones, roughly 84% detected once. This clonotype was sampled from a man aged 65 to 85 with active or convalescent COVID-19. The chain has TRBV7-2 and TRBJ2-2; D ambiguous. Input material: peripheral blood. The CDR3 loop reads CASSPYTTSGSPGELFF. The CDR3 coding sequence is TGTGCCAGCAGCCCTTACACCACCTCCGGGTCCCCCGGGGAGCTGTTTTTT.